Following are 25 T cell receptor beta chains from one sample sequenced in a study of shared clonotypes between healthy human individuals. Clones were read by immunoSEQ multiplex PCR, and TCRdb kept only the in-frame ones, dropping some. This sample has approximately 2.4 million clones, with 95% found just once. Sequenced sample: naive CD4+ T cells sorted from blood. Subset reported: CD45RA+ positively selected. The receptors were gathered from a man younger than 30 in good health.

V and J are TRBV29-1 and TRBJ2-1, with 7 bases lining up with TRBD2. The germline CDR1 and CDR2 sequences are SQVTM and ANQGSEA. V was pared by 4 bases and J by 2 bases, with 8 bases of the junction left unmatched. This CDR3 contains 15 residues. CDR3: CSVAPGRSTYNEQFF. CDR3 bases: TGCAGCGTTGCCCCCGGGAGGTCCACCTACAATGAGCAGTTCTTC.

This chain uses TRBV7-8 with TRBJ1-6; 8 bases are a match to TRBD1. V dropped 5 bases and J dropped 6; count of bases not matched to a gene: 9. The CDR3 loop spans 16 amino acids. The germline V gene has CDR1 SGHVS and CDR2 FQNEAQ. CDR3 loop: CASSPRGQDRNSPLHF. CDR3 DNA sequence: TGTGCCAGCAGCCCTAGGGGACAGGACCGTAATTCACCCCTCCACTTT. The complete variable domain, with remaining parts taken from reference TRBV7-8 and TRBJ1-6, reads GAGVSQSPRYKVAKRGQDVALRCDPISGHVSLFWYQQALGQGPEFLTYFQNEAQLDKSGLPSDRFFAERPEGSVSTLKIQRTQQEDSAVYLCASSPRGQDRNSPLHFGNGTRLTVT.

As regards this clone: Other DNA sequences in this sample translate to the same CDR3. The chain combines TRBV18 with TRBJ1-6, with 8 positions matching TRBD1. The J segment lost 7 bases and the V segment lost 4 bases, leaving 3 bases of the junction unmatched. Germline V gives CDR1 KGHSH, CDR2 LQKENI. The CDR3 is 14 amino acids. CDR3 nucleotides: TGTGCCAGCTCACGCGACAGGGGCAATTCACCCCTCCACTTT. This translates into CASSRDRGNSPLHF.

The chain is built from TRBV2 and TRBJ2-3, with 8 bases identical to TRBD2. The V gene's germline CDR1 is SNHLY and CDR2 FYNNEI. The V gene end was trimmed by 9 bases and the J gene end by 1 base; junction bases not matched to a gene: 12. The CDR3 length is 16 residues. In DNA form, the CDR3 reads TGTGCCAGTTCGAATGGAGCGGGGGTCCGCACAGATACGCAGTATTTT. Translation: CASSNGAGVRTDTQYF.

V and J are TRBV19 and TRBJ2-1; a weak D match, TRBD2 (6 bases). Trimming took off 7 bases at V and 4 bases at J, with 14 bases between the two ends. The CDR3 has 14 amino acids. Germline assignment: CDR1 LNHDA and CDR2 SQIVND (reference sequence). The CDR3 sequence is CASMDREFYNEQFF. The CDR3 coding sequence is TGTGCCAGTATGGACCGGGAGTTTTACAATGAGCAGTTCTTC.

V gene TRBV12-2 combines with J gene TRBJ2-1; the table's TRBD1 call for D was not verified on the DNA. TRBV12-2 is tagged as a pseudogene. This CDR3 comprises 16 residues. The CDR3 reads CASRPRGLKYHNEQFF. The CDR3 nucleotides are TGTGCAAGTCGCCCGAGGGGGCTTAAATACCACAATGAGCAGTTCTTC.

The sample holds a few counts of this clone. V is TRBV11-2 and J is TRBJ1-1; D unresolved. Trimming removed 1 base from V and 1 base from J, with 16 bases in between. The CDR3 totals 17 residues. Per the germline V gene, CDR1 is SGHAT and CDR2 is FQNNGV. The CDR3 DNA reads TGTGCCAGCAGCTTAGCGGTGTTTCGGGTGACGAACACTGAAGCTTTCTTT. It encodes CASSLAVFRVTNTEAFF.

V is TRBV11-2 and J is TRBJ1-1; D ambiguous. Germline V CDR1 and CDR2: SGHAT, FQNNGV. CDR3 size: 15 residues. Trimming pared 0 bases from V and 3 bases from J, leaving 11 bases between. The CDR3 protein is CASSLDAIGYTEAFF. CDR3 sequence (DNA): TGTGCCAGCAGCTTAGACGCGATTGGGTACACTGAAGCTTTCTTT.

Comments on this clone: In the same sample, other DNA sequences code for this CDR3. The J gene is TRBJ2-3, the V gene TRBV5-1; maybe TRBD1 (6 bases). This CDR3 is 14 amino acids long. The germline V and J ends were trimmed by 2 bases and 2 bases, with 9 bases remaining between them. The germline V gene has CDR1 SGHRS and CDR2 YFSETQ. The CDR3 is CASSFDRNTDTQYF. In nucleotides, the CDR3 is TGCGCCAGCAGCTTCGACAGGAACACAGATACGCAGTATTTT.

Written as DNA, the CDR3 is TGTGCCAGTAGTATGCTGACAGGGGGTGGTTCACCCCTCCACTTT. Protein: CASSMLTGGGSPLHF. This rearrangement joins TRBV19 to TRBJ1-6; 9 nucleotides match TRBD1. CDR1 is LNHDA and CDR2 is SQIVND in the germline V gene (reference sequence). There are 15 residues in the CDR3. J lost 9 bases, V lost 3 bases, and 6 bases had no gene match.

The V call is TRBV7-9, the J call TRBJ1-4; D might be TRBD1 (6 bases). The V gene's germline CDR1 is SEHNR and CDR2 FQNEAQ (reference sequence). Trimming shortened V by 0 bases and J by 13 bases, and 12 bases separated the two germline ends. The CDR3 has 13 amino acids. CDR3 sequence reads: CASSLADSPRLFF. CDR3 nucleotides: TGTGCCAGCAGCTTAGCGGACAGCCCAAGACTGTTTTTT.

This chain links TRBV9 with TRBJ2-2; 8 bases match TRBD1. Unmatched junction bases numbered 9, after V lost 4 bases and J lost 1 base. The CDR3 loop spans 17 amino acids. Germline-derived CDR1 and CDR2 are SGDLS and YYNGEE. CDR3 protein: CASSYDRGGWNTGELFF. CDR3 sequence (DNA): TGTGCCAGCAGCTACGACAGGGGCGGATGGAACACCGGGGAGCTGTTTTTT.

Note on this clone: The same CDR3 arises from other DNA sequences in this sample as well. CDR3 loop: CASSLGGDTQYF. The DNA of the CDR3 is TGTGCCAGCAGCTTAGGGGGCGATACGCAGTATTTT. The rearrangement joins TRBV11-2 to TRBJ2-3; D is perhaps TRBD1 (5 bases). The CDR3 runs 12 residues. Germline CDR1 and CDR2: SGHAT and FQNNGV. V was shortened by 1 base and J by 6 bases, with 5 bases between the two germline ends.

V is TRBV18 and J is TRBJ1-1; tentative D call: TRBD1 (6 bases). The germline CDR1 and CDR2 sequences are KGHSH and LQKENI. V lost 0 bases and J lost 8, with 13 bases in between. The CDR3 consists of 14 residues. CDR3 residues: CASSPPAGAGEAFF. In nucleotides, the CDR3 is TGTGCCAGCTCACCACCGGCGGGGGCGGGAGAAGCTTTCTTT. The full variable domain, rest sourced from reference TRBV18 and TRBJ1-1, is NAGVMQNPRHLVRRRGQEARLRCSPMKGHSHVYWYRQLPEEGLKFMVYLQKENIIDESGMPKERFSAEFPKEGPSILRIQQVVRGDSAAYFCASSPPAGAGEAFFGQGTRLTVV.

The chain has TRBV29-1 and TRBJ2-1; D is undetermined. This CDR3 region has 12 residues. Trimming stripped 6 bases from V and 3 bases from J, with 9 bases between. Germline V gene lookup returns CDR1 SQVTM and CDR2 ANQGSEA. CDR3 loop: CSVAPDYNEQFF. In DNA, the CDR3 is TGCAGCGTCGCCCCAGACTACAATGAGCAGTTCTTC.

This clone appeared a few times. The chain combines TRBV7-9 with TRBJ1-1; 9 positions match TRBD1. Losses at the gene ends were 5 bases for V and 3 bases for J; bases not matched to a gene: 10. Germline CDR1 is SEHNR and CDR2 is FQNEAQ (reference sequence). This CDR3 region has 16 residues. The CDR3 here is CASSGRDRDGDTEAFF. For the CDR3, the DNA is TGTGCCAGCAGCGGGAGGGACAGGGACGGCGACACTGAAGCTTTCTTT.

The gene calls are TRBV7-2 and TRBJ2-7; 10 bases align to TRBD1. The CDR3 contains 19 residues. J was trimmed by 2 bases and V by 5 bases; bases with no gene match: 18. The germline V gene encodes CDR1 SGHTA and CDR2 FQGNSA. The CDR3 DNA reads as TGTGCCAGCAGCCAAGGGACAGGGGATTCCCCGAGACGTGCCTACGAGCAGTACTTC. Amino acid sequence: CASSQGTGDSPRRAYEQYF.

The J gene is TRBJ2-7, the V gene TRBV5-1; D possibly corresponds to TRBD1 (5 bases). This CDR3 spans 15 amino acids. Germline V CDR1 and CDR2: SGHRS, YFSETQ. Trimming cost V 5 bases and J 3 bases, with 18 bases left between them. CDR3 sequence: CASRVGLGAVYEQYF. The DNA for the CDR3 is TGCGCCAGCAGGGTAGGGTTAGGGGCCGTCTACGAGCAGTACTTC.

Only one count was recorded for this clone. This sample includes further DNA sequences coding for the same CDR3. The CDR3 coding sequence is TGTGCCAGCAGTTTAAGTGGGAAGGGCCAAGAGACCCAGTACTTC. Translated, it gives CASSLSGKGQETQYF. The chain links TRBV28 to TRBJ2-5; D is uncertain. Germline-derived CDR1 and CDR2 are MDHEN and SYDVKM. V was cut by 2 bases and J by 1 base, with 11 bases left in between. The CDR3 runs to 15 residues.

The CDR3 DNA sequence: TGTGCCTGGAGTGCACACACTGAAGCTTTCTTT. As protein: CAWSAHTEAFF. The chain combines TRBV30 with TRBJ1-1; D is undetermined. The CDR3 covers 11 residues. The V and J ends lost 1 base and 3 bases respectively, with 3 bases between them. Germline V lookup: CDR1 GTSNPN, CDR2 SVGIG (reference sequence).

As to this clone: The same CDR3 also results from other DNA sequences found in this sample. The V gene is TRBV6-6, the J gene TRBJ2-7; TRBD2 matches 8 bases. The germline gives CDR1 MNHNY, CDR2 SVGAGI (reference sequence). After removal of 2 bases from V and 2 bases from J, the junction contained 2 bases not matched to a gene. The CDR3 consists of 14 residues. The CDR3 loop is CASSYTAGAYEQYF. CDR3 DNA: TGTGCCAGCAGTTACACAGCGGGGGCCTACGAGCAGTACTTC.

The gene calls are TRBV9 and TRBJ1-2; tentatively, D is TRBD1 (5 bases). The CDR3 is made up of 14 amino acids. Trimming took 0 bases from V and 6 from J, leaving 12 bases between them. The germline V gene has CDR1 SGDLS and CDR2 YYNGEE. The CDR3 nucleotides read TGTGCCAGCAGCGTAGCGTCATTGGGGGATGGCTACACCTTC. This gives the protein CASSVASLGDGYTF.

The V call is TRBV19, the J call TRBJ1-1, with no clear D. Trimming took off 6 bases at V and 5 bases at J, with 10 bases between the two ends. Germline V gives CDR1 LNHDA, CDR2 SQIVND (reference sequence). The CDR3 consists of 12 residues. The CDR3: CASSKGKTEAFF. Here the CDR3 DNA reads TGTGCCAGTAGCAAAGGGAAGACTGAAGCTTTCTTT.

This chain joins TRBV18 and TRBJ1-5; 7 nucleotides align to TRBD1. Unmatched junction bases numbered 6, after V lost 3 bases and J lost 1 base. The CDR3 spans 16 residues. From germline, CDR1 is KGHSH and CDR2 LQKENI. The CDR3 DNA is TGTGCCAGCTCACCGGCAGGGGGGGGGAGCAATCAGCCCCAGCATTTT. Residues: CASSPAGGGSNQPQHF.

The J gene is TRBJ1-5, the V gene TRBV7-2; D gene uncertain. Germline CDR1 reads SGHTA; CDR2 reads FQGNSA. The CDR3 is 13 residues long. The V gene lost 6 bases and the J gene lost 4 bases, with 10 bases spanning the gap. CDR3 bases: TGTGCCAGCAGGAGATCAGAGAATCAGCCCCAGCATTTT. This gives the protein CASRRSENQPQHF. The full variable domain, rest sourced from reference TRBV7-2 and TRBJ1-5, is GAGVSQSPSNKVTEKGKDVELRCDPISGHTALYWYRQSLGQGLEFLIYFQGNSAPDKSGLPSDRFSAERTGGSVSTLTIQRTQQEDSAVYLCASRRSENQPQHFGDGTRLSIL.